A single sample is the source of the 28 T cell receptor beta chains below, sequenced in a study of response to subunit inactivated influenza vaccine. TCRdb called the RT-PCR reads again in MiXCR, with one record for every CDR3 protein. The sample holds 300,000 to 350,000 distinct CDR3 sequences, around a fifth seen once. Specimen: PBMCs from blood, collected about 19 months after vaccination. The receptors were gathered from a man in his fifties or sixties who received an inactivated influenza vaccine.

This clonotype was seen more than once but under ten times. V is TRBV4-1 and J is TRBJ2-7; TRBD1 aligns across 7 bases. V dropped 2 bases and J dropped 2; count of bases not matched to a gene: 6. The CDR3 is 15 residues long. Germline loops: CDR1 MGHRA, CDR2 YSYEKL. The CDR3 sequence: CASSQLRDSTYEQYF. CDR3 nucleotide sequence: TGCGCCAGCAGCCAACTCCGGGACAGCACCTACGAGCAGTACTTC.

The gene calls are TRBV11-1 and TRBJ2-3; possibly TRBD2 for D (6 bases). The CDR3 spans 20 residues. V was pared by 4 bases and J by 2 bases, with 28 bases between. Germline V lookup: CDR1 SGHAT, CDR2 FQDESV (reference sequence). This chain's CDR3 is CASSSTPRGLLYSVTDTQYF. The CDR3, as DNA: TGTGCCAGCAGCTCCACCCCGAGGGGACTCCTATATTCCGTCACAGATACGCAGTATTTT. Full variable domain (rest looked up from reference TRBV11-1 and TRBJ2-3): EAEVAQSPRYKITEKSQAVAFWCDPISGHATLYWYRQILGQGPELLVQFQDESVVDDSQLPKDRFSAERLKGVDSTLKIQPAELGDSAMYLCASSSTPRGLLYSVTDTQYFGPGTRLTVL.

Only a few counts were recorded for this clonotype. The chain couples TRBV6-2 or TRBV6-3 to TRBJ2-2; D is tentatively TRBD1 or TRBD2 (5 bases each). CDR3 length: 14 amino acids. The germline gives CDR1 MNHEY, CDR2 SVGEGT. V was cut by 5 bases and J by 3 bases, with 10 bases left in between. The CDR3 protein is CASSPGRYTGELFF. The CDR3 nucleotides are TGTGCCAGCAGTCCGGGACGTTACACCGGGGAGCTGTTTTTT.

This clonotype was detected only a few times. The gene calls are TRBV29-1 and TRBJ2-3; TRBD1 might be the D (7 bases). The CDR3 loop spans 15 amino acids. The V gene lost 6 bases and the J gene lost 2 bases, with 18 bases spanning the gap. Germline V gene sequence: CDR1 SQVTM, CDR2 ANQGSEA. The CDR3 DNA follows: TGCAGCGTCCCCGGGGGACAGATCCTCACAGATACGCAGTATTTT. Amino acid sequence: CSVPGGQILTDTQYF.

The rearrangement joins TRBV9 to TRBJ1-4; D gene ambiguous. V dropped 0 bases and J dropped 1 base, with 1 base sitting between them. Looked up from germline, CDR1 is SGDLS and CDR2 is YYNGEE. The CDR3 is 13 residues long. CDR3 bases: TGTGCCAGCAGCGTAGGAACTAATGAAAAACTGTTTTTT. This gives the protein CASSVGTNEKLFF.

The sample holds a few counts of this clonotype. The chain uses TRBV4-2 and TRBJ1-5; no definite D call. Germline V gene lookup returns CDR1 LGHNA and CDR2 YNFKEQ. There are 16 residues in the CDR3. Trimming cost V 0 bases and J 0 bases, with 9 bases left between them. In nucleotides, the CDR3 is TGTGCCAGCAGCCAAGACGGGCAGTATAGCAATCAGCCCCAGCATTTT. It translates to CASSQDGQYSNQPQHF.

This clonotype was seen a few times. The rearrangement uses TRBV20-1 and TRBJ2-1; D is uncertain. The CDR3 spans 13 residues. Germline V lookup: CDR1 DFQATT, CDR2 SNEGSKA (reference sequence). CDR3 loop: CSVAASSYNEQFF. The DNA for the CDR3 is TGCAGCGTCGCTGCGAGCTCCTACAATGAGCAGTTCTTC.

This clonotype was observed a handful of times. The rearrangement uses TRBV29-1 and TRBJ2-1; D is perhaps TRBD2 (6 bases). Deletions cut 5 bases from V and 0 bases from J, with 17 bases between. CDR1 and CDR2 from the germline V gene are SQVTM and ANQGSEA. CDR3 size: 16 residues. The CDR3 loop reads CSVRRDTGVSYNEQFF. CDR3 in DNA: TGCAGCGTTAGACGTGATACGGGAGTCTCCTACAATGAGCAGTTCTTC.

The chain is built from TRBV4-1 and TRBJ1-4, with D hard to call. V lost 6 bases, J lost 3 bases, and 11 bases lay in between. This CDR3 is 14 amino acids long. CDR1 and CDR2 from the germline V gene are MGHRA and YSYEKL. The CDR3 DNA sequence: TGCGCCAGCAGGCAACAGAAATCTAATGAAAAACTGTTTTTT. Translated, it gives CASRQQKSNEKLFF.

This clonotype came up many times. The genes are TRBV10-1 and TRBJ2-7; D is possibly TRBD1 (5 bases). Looked up from germline, CDR1 is WNHNN and CDR2 is SYGVQD (reference sequence). CDR3 length equals 13 residues. Trimming took 2 bases from V and 5 from J, leaving 10 bases between them. CDR3 in amino acids: CASSEIQGHEQYF. Written as DNA, the CDR3 is TGCGCCAGCAGTGAGATCCAGGGCCACGAGCAGTACTTC.

This clonotype has only a few counts. V is TRBV7-2 and J is TRBJ2-3; D unresolved. V lost 5 bases to trimming and J lost 6 bases, with 9 bases between them. CDR3 length equals 12 residues. The germline V gene has CDR1 SGHTA and CDR2 FQGNSA. CDR3 in amino acids: CASSAPSDTQYF. The CDR3 nucleotides read TGTGCCAGCAGCGCACCTAGTGATACGCAGTATTTT.

The rearrangement links TRBV29-1 to TRBJ2-1, with 10 bases identical to TRBD2. This CDR3 spans 14 amino acids. The ends lost 3 bases at V and 7 bases at J; junction bases unmatched: 6. Germline assignment: CDR1 SQVTM and CDR2 ANQGSEA. Here the CDR3 reads CSVDVAGGFNEQFF. Written as DNA, the CDR3 is TGCAGCGTTGATGTAGCGGGAGGATTTAATGAGCAGTTCTTC.

This clonotype occurred a few times. The gene calls are TRBV9 and TRBJ1-4; no definite D call. Germline values: CDR1 SGDLS, CDR2 YYNGEE. The V end was cut by 2 bases, the J end by 5 bases, with 13 bases between. CDR3 size: 15 residues. Written as DNA, the CDR3 is TGTGCCAGCAGCGTTTCTGGTCAGCGAAATGAAAAACTGTTTTTT. As protein: CASSVSGQRNEKLFF. The full variable domain, its missing parts supplied by reference TRBV9 and TRBJ1-4, is DSGVTQTPKHLITATGQRVTLRCSPRSGDLSVYWYQQSLDQGLQFLIQYYNGEERAKGNILERFSAQQFPDLHSELNLSSLELGDSALYFCASSVSGQRNEKLFFGSGTQLSVL.

This clonotype has a handful of counts. The rearrangement links TRBV7-2 to TRBJ2-3, with D possibly matching TRBD1 (6 bases). Germline CDR1 and CDR2: SGHTA and FQGNSA. The CDR3 spans 15 residues. V gave up 2 bases and J gave up 5 bases, with 14 bases separating them. CDR3 sequence reads: CASSLRQGRGDTQYF. The CDR3 coding sequence is TGTGCCAGCAGCTTACGGCAGGGGCGTGGAGATACGCAGTATTTT.

This sequence joins TRBV20-1 and TRBJ2-3; D tentatively reads TRBD1 or TRBD2 (7 bases each). Germline lookup yields CDR1 DFQATT and CDR2 SNEGSKA (reference sequence). V lost 6 bases, J lost 0 bases, and 25 bases lay in between. The CDR3 runs 18 residues. This CDR3 is CSAAYLPGGGTSTDTQYF. As DNA, the CDR3 is TGCAGTGCCGCGTACCTTCCAGGGGGGGGAACAAGCACAGATACGCAGTATTTT.

This clonotype was observed many times. The chain links TRBV12-3 or TRBV12-4 to TRBJ2-2; D gene unclear. This CDR3 spans 12 amino acids. V lost 2 bases and J 4 bases, leaving 2 bases between the germline ends. The CDR3 loop is CASSLTTGELFF. CDR3 nucleotides: TGTGCCAGCAGTTTAACCACCGGGGAGCTGTTTTTT.

The chain recombines TRBV29-1 with TRBJ1-4; D possibly corresponds to TRBD1 (6 bases). This CDR3 contains 14 residues. V was pared by 0 bases and J by 7 bases, with 12 bases between. Germline V lookup: CDR1 SQVTM, CDR2 ANQGSEA. The CDR3 DNA sequence: TGCAGCGTTGAAGAACAGGGACGGTTTGAAAAACTGTTTTTT. Its protein is CSVEEQGRFEKLFF. The full variable domain, rest sourced from reference TRBV29-1 and TRBJ1-4, is SAVISQKPSRDICQRGTSLTIQCQVDSQVTMMFWYRQQPGQSLTLIATANQGSEATYESGFVIDKFPISRPNLTFSTLTVSNMSPEDSSIYLCSVEEQGRFEKLFFGSGTQLSVL.

This clonotype was observed at least ten times. V is TRBV11-2 and J is TRBJ1-1; 9 positions agree with TRBD1. V was clipped by 4 bases and J by 1 base; unmatched bases: 7. The CDR3 contains 16 residues. Germline V gene data show CDR1 as SGHAT and CDR2 as FQNNGV. CDR3 nucleotide sequence: TGTGCCAGCAGCTCACGGTGGACAGGGGAGAACACTGAAGCTTTCTTT. It yields the protein CASSSRWTGENTEAFF.

V and J are TRBV7-6 and TRBJ2-1, with 7 positions matching TRBD1. CDR1 is SGHVS and CDR2 is FNYEAQ in the germline V gene. The CDR3 length is 14 residues. The V and J ends lost 5 bases and 6 bases, in that order; junction bases with no gene match: 7. CDR3 protein: CASSRGGSTNEQFF. CDR3 coding DNA: TGTGCCAGCAGCAGAGGGGGCAGCACCAATGAGCAGTTCTTC.

The table lists this clonotype with a few counts. The chain links TRBV6-1 to TRBJ1-5; D is perhaps TRBD1 (6 bases). The CDR3 sequence is 14 residues long. V was shortened by 10 bases and J by 0 bases, with 13 bases between the two germline ends. Germline CDR1 reads MNHNS; CDR2 reads SASEGT. DNA of the CDR3: TGTGCCACGGGGGGCCTTTATAGCAATCAGCCCCAGCATTTT. Translating gives CATGGLYSNQPQHF.

The chain employs TRBV27 and TRBJ1-6; no clear D gene. In germline, CDR1 is MNHEY, CDR2 SMNVEV (reference sequence). The CDR3 loop spans 12 amino acids. V lost 5 bases and J 6 bases, leaving 5 bases between the germline ends. The DNA for the CDR3 is TGTGCCAGCAGTCCGCCTAATTCACCCCTCCACTTT. This translates into CASSPPNSPLHF.

The chain joins TRBV14 to TRBJ1-6, with D possibly matching TRBD1 (5 bases). CDR1 and CDR2 from the germline V gene are SGHDN and FVKESK. This CDR3 region has 15 residues. Trimming took 4 bases from V and 7 from J, leaving 14 bases between them. The CDR3, as DNA: TGTGCCAGCAGCCCTTTAGGGACGATCAATTCACCCCTCCACTTT. Its protein is CASSPLGTINSPLHF.

This clonotype was seen a handful of times. The chain recombines TRBV12-3 or TRBV12-4 with TRBJ2-7; either TRBD1 or TRBD2 may fit D (6 bases each). V was cut by 2 bases and J by 1 base, with 12 bases left in between. The CDR3 sequence is 15 residues long. CDR3 protein: CASSLSRGASYEQYF. For the CDR3, the DNA is TGTGCCAGCAGTTTATCTAGGGGGGCGTCCTACGAGCAGTACTTC.

The chain couples TRBV5-5 to TRBJ2-2; D not certain. This CDR3 has 14 amino acids. Germline loops: CDR1 SGHKS, CDR2 YYEKEE (reference sequence). The ends were cut back, 2 bases at V and 4 bases at J, with 9 bases in the middle. The CDR3 loop is CASSLWVATGELFF. CDR3 nucleotides: TGTGCCAGCAGCTTATGGGTTGCCACCGGGGAGCTGTTTTTT.

The J gene is TRBJ1-4, the V gene TRBV19; TRBD1 is a possible D gene (5 bases). The V gene lost 4 bases and the J gene lost 8 bases, with 20 bases spanning the gap. This CDR3 region has 16 residues. The V gene's germline CDR1 is LNHDA and CDR2 SQIVND (reference sequence). The CDR3 DNA sequence: TGTGCCAGTAGTACTTTATCCGGCAGGGTCGGCGAAAAACTGTTTTTT. Its protein product is CASSTLSGRVGEKLFF.

The V call is TRBV12-3 or TRBV12-4, the J call TRBJ2-2; D unclear. There are 17 residues in the CDR3. Trimming took off 2 bases at V and 0 bases at J, with 13 bases between the two ends. CDR3 residues: CASSLSWAGTNTGELFF. For the CDR3, the DNA is TGTGCCAGCAGTTTATCCTGGGCAGGTACGAACACCGGGGAGCTGTTTTTT.

As for this clonotype: The germline gene is not matched at one end of the junction; a read error may be the cause. The rearrangement uses TRBV7-9 and TRBJ2-1, with 10 bases fitting TRBD2. The length of the CDR3 is 15 residues. Germline V CDR1 and CDR2: SEHNR, FQNEAQ (reference sequence). CDR3 in DNA: TGTGCCAGCAGCTTAACAGCGGGGGGGGAGCATGAACAGTTCTTC. This sequence encodes CASSLTAGGEHEQFF.

The chain recombines TRBV15 with TRBJ2-1; TRBD2 matches 13 bases. J was trimmed by 7 bases and V by 4 bases; bases with no gene match: 7. In germline, CDR1 is LNHNV, CDR2 YYDKDF (reference sequence). This CDR3 region has 16 residues. The CDR3 nucleotides read TGTGCCACCAGCATAGGACTAGCGGGAGTTGGTAATGAGCAGTTCTTC. As protein: CATSIGLAGVGNEQFF.